Listed below are T cell receptor beta chains from one sample, sequenced in a study of OX40 agonist ivuxolimab in advanced cancers. Here immunoSEQ multiplex PCR was the method, and the copy in TCRdb shows in-frame clones only, minus some. The repertoire holds some 45,000 clones, with approximately 82% as singletons. The source material was CD4+ or CD8+ T cells sorted from blood, sampled in a trial of the OX40 agonist ivuxolimab. The source of these receptors is an adult with an advanced solid tumor such as melanoma, head and neck, liver or kidney cancer. The CDR3 runs from the conserved cysteine through the conserved F or W. The D gene is left open where the match is weak. Size values are once, few and many counts, or a class for expanded clones, and some rows have none.

-,13,TRBV19,TRBJ2-3,-,TGTGCCAGTAGTTTAGGGCTCACAGATACGCAGTATTTT,CASSLGLTDTQYF
-,13,TRBV12-5,TRBJ2-7,-,TGTGCTAGTGGTTTGGGGTCAGGGAACGAGCAGTACTTC,CASGLGSGNEQYF
-,15,TRBV4-3,TRBJ1-6,-,TGCGCCAGCAGCCAAGATCGGGGAAATAATTCACCCCTCCACTTT,CASSQDRGNNSPLHF
-,15,TRBV18,TRBJ2-5,-,TGTGCCAGCTCACAAAACAGGGAGTACCAAGAGACCCAGTACTTC,CASSQNREYQETQYF
-,13,TRBV5-6,TRBJ1-5,-,TGTGCCAGCAGCTTATTGGAGGGGCAGCCCCAGCATTTT,CASSLLEGQPQHF
-,16,TRBV27,TRBJ2-5,TRBD2,TGTGCCAGCAGTTACGTAGCGGGAGGGCCAGGGGAGACCCAGTACTTC,CASSYVAGGPGETQYF
once,15,TRBV30,TRBJ1-2,TRBD1,TGTGCCTGGAGTGTACTAGGGGGCTCGGGCTATGGCTACACCTTC,CAWSVLGGSGYGYTF
-,14,TRBV18,TRBJ1-3,TRBD1,TGTGCCAGCTCACCCGGGACAGCGCGAGACACCATATATTTT,CASSPGTARDTIYF
-,15,TRBV4-3,TRBJ1-5,-,TGCGCCAGCAGCCAAGATGGGACCGACACCCAGCCCCAGCATTTT,CASSQDGTDTQPQHF
-,14,TRBV19,TRBJ2-7,-,TGTGCCAGTAGTATATCTACCCTTTCCTACGAGCAGTACTTC,CASSISTLSYEQYF
few,15,TRBV29-1,TRBJ2-1,-,TGCAGCGTTGAAGCCCGGCTCGCCGCGACTGGGGTGCAGTTCTTC,CSVEARLAATGVQFF
few,15,TRBV7-9,TRBJ1-2,TRBD1,TGTGCCAGCAGCTTACTCGACAGGGGAATTGATGGCTACACCTTC,CASSLLDRGIDGYTF
-,13,TRBV9,TRBJ2-3,-,TGTGCCAGCAGCGCGGGCTACGCAGATACGCAGTATTTT,CASSAGYADTQYF
-,13,TRBV7-3,TRBJ1-1,-,TGTGCCAGCAGCTTAGATGGACGGGGTGAAGCTTTCTTT,CASSLDGRGEAFF
-,13,TRBV5-4,TRBJ2-7,-,TGCGCCAGCAGCCAAGATATGTGGGACGAGCAGTACTTC,CASSQDMWDEQYF
-,15,TRBV30,TRBJ1-2,TRBD1,TGTGCCTGGAGCGCATCCCCAGGGGGTTCGGGAGGCTACACCTTC,CAWSASPGGSGGYTF
-,13,TRBV7-2,TRBJ2-2,-,TGTGCCAGCAGCTTAGCCAGTACCGGGGAGCTGTTTTTT,CASSLASTGELFF
-,15,TRBV6-5,TRBJ1-5,-,TGTGCCAGCAGTTCAACGACGGAGTTCAATCAGCCCCAGCATTTT,CASSSTTEFNQPQHF
-,16,TRBV6-5,TRBJ2-1,TRBD1,TGTGCCAGCAGTTATAGCTGGGACAGTTCCTACAATGAGCAGTTCTTC,CASSYSWDSSYNEQFF
-,13,TRBV6-6,TRBJ1-2,TRBD1,TGTGCCAGCAGTGACCGGGACAGCTATGGCTACACCTTC,CASSDRDSYGYTF
-,21,TRBV10-1,TRBJ2-6,TRBD2,TGCGCCAGCAGTGAGGGGGGGGTGGGGCAGGACCGTAACTCTGGGGCCAACGTCCTGACTTTC,CASSEGGVGQDRNSGANVLTF
once,15,TRBV27,TRBJ1-2,-,TGTGCCAGCAGTTTTGTCGGTGGCGGCCACTATGGCTACACCTTC,CASSFVGGGHYGYTF
-,12,TRBV7-3,TRBJ2-2,-,TGTGCCAGCAGCGGCGTACCCGGGGAGCTGTTTTTT,CASSGVPGELFF
-,16,TRBV7-6,TRBJ1-1,-,TGTGCCAGCAGCCTTTTCTCCGGCAGGGCCAACACTGAAGCTTTCTTT,CASSLFSGRANTEAFF
-,12,TRBV7-2,TRBJ2-7,-,TGTGCCAGCAGCTTATCCAGGTACGAGCAGTACTTC,CASSLSRYEQYF
-,16,TRBV5-4,TRBJ1-2,TRBD1,TGTGCCAGCAGCCCCCCGGGGGGACAGGGGTACTATGGCTACACCTTC,CASSPPGGQGYYGYTF
-,16,TRBV6-5,TRBJ2-7,TRBD2,TGTGCCAGCAGTTACTCGATGGCTAGCGGCGGATACGAGCAGTACTTC,CASSYSMASGGYEQYF
once,14,TRBV7-9,TRBJ2-2,-,TGTGCCAGCAGCTTGAGGGCGAACACCGGGGAGCTGTTTTTT,CASSLRANTGELFF